This entry is about one T cell receptor (beta chain). Its binding antigen is unknown. Per-base quality was not reported, and no clone a single base away is much larger than it. The data were obtained in a study of cytomegalovirus exposure and HLA in healthy donors (dated by TCRdb to 2017 to 2019). In terms of the full investigation: An earlier analysis of some 550 of the donors reported approximately 290 Gb of sequence data and some 100 million unique TCR beta sequences from about 200 million T cells. Around 320 gigabases of sequencing data and 70 million to 85 million unique TCR sequences were included in an early release covering roughly 600 HLA-typed donors. Of the roughly 400 genotyped donors, about 84% fell in the genetic ancestry cluster associated with self-reported Caucasian donors. The study aimed to test whether cataloging public T cell receptors could reveal signatures of past pathogen exposure. The study profiled the T cell repertoires of more than 500 subjects by immunosequencing and related them to cytomegalovirus serostatus. In addition to the first cohort of 666 subjects, a separate validation cohort of 120 different subjects was used. The study combined high-throughput TCR immunosequencing, statistical association of individual TCRs with disease status, and machine learning to predict cytomegalovirus infection status. To study patterns of TCR occurrence, a later analysis re-analyzed previously published TCR beta repertoires from 666 donors and added high-resolution HLA genotyping. Rather than drawing on any new phenotypic data, the later analysis identified candidate immune exposures from TCR beta sequences and the way those sequences occurred across donors. To decide whether each TCR beta V gene segment behaved as functional or pseudogenic, an earlier analysis of some 580 of the donors relied on high-throughput TCR beta sequencing. Donor age, sex, ethnicity and CMV serostatus were compiled together with the repertoire data. A later genetic analysis used genome-wide SNP genotypes for about 60% of the roughly 700 donors, treating that subset as a discovery cohort. Every repertoire in the discovery cohort had been generated on one and the same sequencing platform. Both class I and class II loci were covered by HLA typing, at four-digit resolution. The number of typed donors differed by locus: 629-630 for A, B, C, DRB1 and DQB1; approximately 520 for DQA1; 606 for DPA1; and about 470 for DPB1. Roughly 5 DR-DQ haplotypes were handled as single units for association and clustering, since linkage in the cohort was strong. On average, over 200,000 unique TCR beta nucleotide sequences were sequenced per donor among roughly 430 genotyped donors of the cohort, with approximately 18% of those sequences being non-productive.

Libraries were made using the immunoSEQ multiplex PCR assay. For the multiplex PCR, a mixture combining 60 forward primers for TCR Vbeta segments and 13 reverse primers for TCR Jbeta segments was used. Amplification of the CDR3 region of rearranged TCR beta genes was performed with a multiplex PCR assay on genomic DNA. On the Illumina HiSeq System, the amplified TCR beta libraries were sequenced as 87-base-pair reads. Concerning the study's data processing: A later analysis counted some 74 million unique TCR beta chains across the 666 repertoires, and 9 million to 14 million of these chains were shared by at least two donors. A nearest-neighbor algorithm error-corrected the raw reads and collapsed the reads into unique sequences, merging closely related sequences to remove PCR and sequencing errors. To assign V, D and J gene segments, CDR3 sequences were aligned to IMGT reference sequences. For a sequence to be retained, a match of at least six nucleotides was required to both a V gene segment and a J gene segment. Rearrangements were called productive when the CDR3 lacked stop codons and stayed in frame with V and J; all others were non-productive. CDR3 was defined by IMGT convention, running from the second conserved V-encoded cysteine to the conserved J-encoded phenylalanine. Sequences without an unambiguous match to a single V gene segment were excluded from the earlier analysis of about 600 of the donors. In an earlier analysis of about 590 of the donors, a V segment was called functional when productive rearrangements were above 56.7%, and segregating when the standard deviation between donors exceeded 5%. To diagnose cytomegalovirus status from the catalog of TCR beta chain sequences, a statistical classification framework was built. A later analysis assigned V and J genes by comparing TCR nucleotide sequences with IMGT/GENE-DB human TR gene sequences. The TCRdist pipeline was used in a later analysis to assign CDR3 sequences and most-parsimonious VDJ recombination scenarios. In a later analysis, each TCR beta chain was defined by its CDR3 amino acid sequence together with its V-gene family, and reads without a unique V-gene family were excluded. As a way to deal with suspected cross-contamination and a sequencing artifact, a later analysis dropped 450 to 600 nucleotide sequences that were highly shared and had low generation probability. In a later analysis, a clonal expansion index was calculated for each public chain from normalized within-repertoire ranks of inferred template counts. Generation probabilities in a later analysis came from a VDJ recombination model fitted to out-of-frame rearrangements, and those results were checked against IGoR. A later analysis scored TCR-TCR, TCR-HLA and TCR-CMV co-occurrence with hypergeometric tests, applying a repertoire-size bias correction to TCR pairs. A later analysis estimated false discovery rates by permuting HLA or CMV assignments 20 times. A later analysis grouped co-occurring TCRs with DBSCAN, adding TCRdist sequence similarity when clustering within HLA-allele-positive subsets. For co-occurrence clustering, repertoires with fewer than 30,000 or more than 120,000 public chains were excluded, along with five repertoires with anomalous nucleotide sharing. TCRdb re-hosts the immuneACCESS table, in-frame sequences only. Its copies lack some clones; in the studies checked, an unresolved V gene accounts for under half of them, and the cause for the rest is not known. That table furnishes V, J and clone size, whereas the DNA furnished D and trimming. The sample contains about 130,000 clones, about 71% of them found a single time. About 2.4% of the sample is held by the ten biggest clonotypes.

Points the paper makes about the study in general: A later analysis found that TCR association rates varied across HLA loci, with DRB1 alleles showing the most associated TCRs and HLA-C alleles the fewest. Roughly uniform sequencing depth across donors was assumed in presence/absence analyses, although this assumption may not hold. The classifier was reported to diagnose cytomegalovirus status with high specificity and sensitivity in both the original cohort and the validation cohort. A total of 150 or so TCR beta chains were listed by the study as associated with cytomegalovirus. In vitro tests confirmed that a few of the cytomegalovirus-associated TCR beta chains recognize cytomegalovirus antigens. When HLA alleles, especially DR and DQ, strongly co-occurred, TCR associations were difficult to assign to individual alleles. HLA typing was unavailable for some donors at each locus, so association tests used only the typed subset. It was suggested by the authors that the approach could potentially be generalized to other disease states and immunological phenotypes. According to a later analysis, parvovirus B19, influenza, CMV and Epstein-Barr virus appeared linked to several top co-occurrence clusters. Broadly in line with IMGT annotations, most TCR beta V segments showed up in productive rearrangements about 87% or about 30% of the time in an earlier analysis of 587 of the donors. CMV serostatus was the only immune exposure information available for the cohort. A further reported finding was that TCR beta sequences accurately predicted the HLA-A and HLA-B alleles for most subjects in the first cohort. Because counts were too low, roughly 17 rarely observed V segments, including chromosome 9 orphons, were left out of the earlier analysis of 500 to 750 of the donors. At a false discovery rate of 0.05, a later analysis linked 16,951 TCR beta sequences to specific HLA alleles. Compared with equally common non-associated chains, HLA-associated TCR beta chains in a later analysis were more clonally expanded and had lower generation probabilities. A cluster of highly shared sequence variants was judged likely to be a technical artifact of the sequencing pipeline. Most TCR sequences were seen in very few donors, while some public TCRs were found in many individuals. An association between a missense DCLRE1C variant and V-gene and J-gene trimming of TCR beta chains was found in a later genetic analysis and replicated in an independent cohort. A later genetic analysis reported fewer N-insertions in productive TCRs among donors in an Asian-associated ancestry cluster than the approximately 670-donor mean. Most CMV-associated TCR beta chains appeared to be HLA-restricted in a later analysis, and the HLA associations seemed to be driven largely by CMV exposure. Linkage disequilibrium might explain the correlated functional status among segregating V segments, but an unknown experimental factor could not be ruled out. This cohort had only TCR beta chains sequenced, and the lack of alpha or paired-chain data limited which features could be detected.

The cohort comprised 666 healthy bone marrow donors. Cohort members were all nominally healthy when sampled, although unrecorded immune exposures were likely present. The donor was CMV seropositive and belonged to the group of a few hundred seropositive cohort members. A peripheral blood sample was provided by each donor, and peripheral blood mononuclear cells were used for TCR beta sequencing. Genomic DNA extraction from the blood cell samples was performed with the Qiagen DNeasy Blood Extraction Kit. Sequences were obtained from PBMCs. The sequence derives from an older woman in good health and CMV-seropositive.

The CDR3 in this case is CASSSGLNYEQYF. The DNA is as follows: TGTGCCAGCAGCTCGGGACTCAACTACGAGCAGTACTTC. The chain is encoded by TRBV11-2 joined to TRBJ2-7; the best D guess is TRBD2, with 6 bases matching. CDR1 and CDR2 (SGHAT, FQNNGV) derive from the germline V gene. Reading from cysteine to phenylalanine, the CDR3 counts 13 amino acids. The only DNA kept is the CDR3, 39 bases in frame from the first base. Trimming removed 4 bases from V and 3 bases from J, leaving 10 bases between the germline ends. With the portions outside the CDR3 filled from the reference TRBV11-2 and TRBJ2-7 genes, the complete variable region becomes EAGVAQSPRYKIIEKRQSVAFWCNPISGHATLYWYQQILGQGPKLLIQFQNNGVVDDSQLPKDRFSAERLKGVDSTLKIQPAKLEDSAVYLCASSSGLNYEQYFGPGTRLTVT.